This TCR beta chain emerged from a study of blood T cell repertoires in COVID-19. About the study: T cells, B-cell-depleted T cells, or PBMCs provided the cDNA or gDNA that served as material.

Produced via immunoSEQ multiplex PCR; TCRdb's table is partial and in-frame only. The repertoire has some 310,000 clones, nearly 90% of them found once; the top ten carry around 0.98%. Per germline, CDR1 MGHDK and CDR2 SYGVNS. This CDR3 has 15 amino acids. V was clipped by 2 bases and J by 5 bases, with 15 bases between them. Input material: peripheral blood. The J gene is TRBJ2-5, the V gene TRBV25-1; possible D gene TRBD1, 6 bases. This TCR derives from a woman aged 40 to 55 with COVID-19, enrolled during active disease. The CDR3 spells CASSENRGQLETQYF. In nucleotides, the CDR3 is TGTGCCAGCAGTGAAAACCGAGGACAGTTGGAGACCCAGTACTTC.